Below, 22 T cell receptor beta chains from the same sample are listed, as sequenced in a study of chemoradiotherapy in HPV16-positive cancers. The method was immunoSEQ multiplex PCR; TCRdb's version includes in-frame clones alone and lacks a portion of them. Here the sample spans about 35,000 clones, around 86% being singletons. The sample was blood, taken from a patient who underwent chemoradiotherapy. These TCRs come from a human donor with HPV-associated anogenital cancer.

CDR3 DNA sequence: TGTGCCAGCAGCTTAGGGAGGCCCCACTACGAGCAGTACTTC. Protein: CASSLGRPHYEQYF. This sequence joins TRBV13 and TRBJ2-7; D gene uncertain. From germline, CDR1 is PRHDT and CDR2 FYEKMQ (reference sequence). The CDR3 spans 14 residues. The V and J ends lost 0 bases and 3 bases respectively, with 9 bases between them.

Regarding this clone: The junction and the germline gene differ at one end; a read error may be behind it. The rearrangement joins TRBV2 to TRBJ1-4; no clear D gene. CDR1 and CDR2 from the germline V gene are SNHLY and FYNNEI. There are 10 residues in the CDR3. The CDR3 DNA reads as TGTGCCAGCAAGTTATCCAGAATGATTTTT. Translation gives CASKLSRMIF.

A remark on this clone: One end of the junction fails to match germline, which may point to a read error. V usage is TRBV4-1 and J usage is TRBJ2-7, with D unresolved. The CDR3 totals 13 residues. In germline, CDR1 is MGHRA, CDR2 YSYEKL. The CDR3 bases are TGTGCCAGCAGCTTTCCGGGCACCTACGAGCAGTACTTC. It codes for CASSFPGTYEQYF.

The chain is built from TRBV2 and TRBJ1-1; 9 positions agree with TRBD1. CDR3 size: 14 residues. CDR1 and CDR2 from the germline V gene are SNHLY and FYNNEI. V was clipped by 1 base and J by 6 bases; unmatched bases: 3. The CDR3 DNA reads TGTGCCAGCAGTGAAGGACAGGGGGTTTCTGAAGCTTTCTTT. Its translation is CASSEGQGVSEAFF.

The genes are TRBV7-9 and TRBJ1-2; D is ambiguous. Germline values: CDR1 SEHNR, CDR2 FQNEAQ (reference sequence). Trimming cost V 5 bases and J 4 bases, with 14 bases left between them. The CDR3 is made up of 14 amino acids. CDR3 amino acids: CASSLPGLIYGYTF. The CDR3 DNA follows: TGTGCCAGCAGCCTTCCTGGACTAATCTATGGCTACACCTTC.

In its sample, this clone was seen once. The chain carries TRBV28 and TRBJ1-2; no definite D call. Germline CDR1 and CDR2: MDHEN and SYDVKM. Trimming took 4 bases from V and 8 from J, leaving 14 bases between them. CDR3 size: 13 residues. CDR3 DNA sequence: TGTGCCAGCAGTTCCCTCGGAGGGTCCGGCTACACCTTC. Protein: CASSSLGGSGYTF.

The V call is TRBV5-1, the J call TRBJ1-1; TRBD1 agrees at 9 bases. With 0 bases clipped from V and 3 bases from J, the junction kept 3 bases outside the gene matches. The CDR3 loop spans 15 amino acids. The germline gives CDR1 SGHRS, CDR2 YFSETQ. CDR3 nucleotide sequence: TGCGCCAGCAGCTTGGAGGGACAGGGAGACACTGAAGCTTTCTTT. Protein sequence: CASSLEGQGDTEAFF.

This clone was recorded once. The genes are TRBV6-1 and TRBJ2-3; 10 bases map to TRBD2. The V segment lost 4 bases and the J segment 7 bases; nucleotides outside the gene matches: 8. CDR1 and CDR2 (germline): MNHNS, SASEGT. The CDR3 consists of 15 residues. Here the CDR3 DNA reads TGTGCCAGCAGTGGCCAGCGGGGGGGAGAATATACGCAGTATTTT. Translating it yields CASSGQRGGEYTQYF.

This clone is a singleton in its sample. This rearrangement joins TRBV2 to TRBJ2-7, with D tentatively TRBD2 (5 bases). CDR3 length: 14 amino acids. V lost 7 bases and J lost 2, with 15 bases in between. From germline, CDR1 is SNHLY and CDR2 FYNNEI. The CDR3 nucleotides are TGTGCCAGCACCCGTGAGAGGGATGCCTACGAGCAGTACTTC. The encoded protein is CASTRERDAYEQYF.

This chain connects TRBV5-6 to TRBJ1-2; 9 positions agree with TRBD1. The CDR3 loop spans 14 amino acids. Germline V gives CDR1 SGHDT, CDR2 YYEEEE. With 0 bases clipped from V and 14 bases from J, the junction kept 11 bases outside the gene matches. CDR3 protein: CASSLVRTGDLRTF. CDR3 nucleotides: TGTGCCAGCAGCTTGGTTCGGACAGGGGACCTAAGGACCTTC.

The CDR3 protein is CASSLGLHNEQFF. CDR3 nucleotides: TGTGCCAGCAGCTTGGGACTTCACAATGAGCAGTTCTTC. This chain connects TRBV7-2 to TRBJ2-1; perhaps TRBD2 as D (6 bases). The germline V gene has CDR1 SGHTA and CDR2 FQGNSA. The CDR3 sequence is 13 residues long. V dropped 3 bases and J dropped 5 bases, with 8 bases sitting between them. The full variable domain, its missing parts supplied by reference TRBV7-2 and TRBJ2-1, is GAGVSQSPSNKVTEKGKDVELRCDPISGHTALYWYRQSLGQGLEFLIYFQGNSAPDKSGLPSDRFSAERTGGSVSTLTIQRTQQEDSAVYLCASSLGLHNEQFFGPGTRLTVL.

V gene TRBV19 combines with J gene TRBJ1-5; TRBD1 might be the D (5 bases). The V end lost 3 bases, the J end lost 4 bases, and 13 bases lay between the germline ends. Germline assignment: CDR1 LNHDA and CDR2 SQIVND (reference sequence). The CDR3 has 15 residues. The CDR3 reads CASSMFRQLNQPQHF. CDR3 DNA: TGTGCCAGTAGTATGTTCCGACAGCTTAATCAGCCCCAGCATTTT.

This chain joins TRBV6-5 and TRBJ2-2, with unresolved D. CDR3 size: 15 residues. Between the trimmed V and J ends, which lost 6 bases and 5 bases, there was a span of 16 bases. Per germline, CDR1 MNHEY and CDR2 SVGAGI. CDR3 DNA: TGTGCCAGCAGCTCCACTTATTTGGGGACCGGGGAGCTGTTTTTT. Protein: CASSSTYLGTGELFF.

This clone turned up a few times. The J gene is TRBJ1-5, the V gene TRBV19; TRBD1 matches at 8 bases. This CDR3 comprises 14 residues. V dropped 5 bases and J dropped 2; count of bases not matched to a gene: 2. Per germline, CDR1 LNHDA and CDR2 SQIVND (reference sequence). Written as DNA, the CDR3 is TGTGCCAGTAGTGGACAGGGAGGCAATCAGCCCCAGCATTTT. It translates to CASSGQGGNQPQHF.

The V and J genes are TRBV2 and TRBJ1-6; D may be TRBD1 (5 bases). Trimming cost V 4 bases and J 2 bases, with 9 bases left between them. The V gene's germline CDR1 is SNHLY and CDR2 FYNNEI. This CDR3 comprises 15 residues. In DNA, the CDR3 is TGTGCCAGCAGTGGAGAGACAGCCTATAATTCACCCCTCCACTTT. As protein: CASSGETAYNSPLHF.

J is TRBJ1-3 and V is TRBV7-6; no firm D call. CDR1 and CDR2 from the germline V gene are SGHVS and FNYEAQ. Trimming removed 5 bases at V and 0 bases at J, with 5 bases between. The CDR3 spans 13 residues. This CDR3 reads CASSDISGNTIYF. CDR3 sequence (DNA): TGTGCCAGCAGCGACATCTCTGGAAACACCATATATTTT.

CDR3 region: CASSQDRDRVHEQYF. Here the CDR3 DNA reads TGCGCCAGCAGTCAAGACCGGGACAGGGTACACGAGCAGTACTTC. The V gene is TRBV23-1, the J gene TRBJ2-7; 9 positions match TRBD1. TRBV23-1 falls under the ORF class, with uncertain function. CDR3 length: 15 residues. V trimming: 2 bases; J trimming: 5 bases; junction bases outside the gene matches: 7.

The chain couples TRBV11-2 to TRBJ2-5; D is unclear. This CDR3 spans 12 amino acids. V was clipped by 5 bases and J by 0 bases, with 4 bases between them. The germline V gene has CDR1 SGHAT and CDR2 FQNNGV. The CDR3 region has the DNA TGTGCCAGCAGCCGGAACCAAGAGACCCAGTACTTC. Protein sequence: CASSRNQETQYF.

This clone turned up a few times. This sequence joins TRBV6-5 and TRBJ1-2; D perhaps matches TRBD1 (6 bases). Germline V gives CDR1 MNHEY, CDR2 SVGAGI. The CDR3 sequence is 13 residues long. V lost 2 bases and J lost 5, with 9 bases in between. CDR3 nucleotides: TGTGCCAGCAGTTACGACAGGAGTTATGGCTACACCTTC. Encoded protein: CASSYDRSYGYTF.

The chain carries TRBV6-5 and TRBJ1-2; the D is unclear. V was pared by 0 bases and J by 5 bases, with 10 bases between. Germline CDR1 is MNHEY and CDR2 is SVGAGI. This CDR3 has 14 amino acids. The CDR3 DNA reads TGTGCCAGCAGTTACTCGTTGACGGATTATGGCTACACCTTC. It specifies CASSYSLTDYGYTF.

This sequence joins TRBV5-1 and TRBJ2-5; 8 positions match TRBD1. Germline CDR1 and CDR2: SGHRS and YFSETQ. J gave up 4 bases and V 2 bases, and 7 bases lay outside the gene matches. The CDR3 has 15 residues. The CDR3 nucleotides are TGCGCCAGCAGCTTAGGGACAGGCCTCGGAGAGACCCAGTACTTC. Its protein product is CASSLGTGLGETQYF.

The CDR3 sequence is CASSPSAGTDTQYF. The CDR3 nucleotides are TGTGCCAGCAGCCCCTCCGCGGGTACAGATACGCAGTATTTT. The chain is built from TRBV7-2 and TRBJ2-3, with a possible D match to TRBD2 (5 bases). Germline CDR1 and CDR2: SGHTA and FQGNSA. V lost 5 bases and J lost 3, with 12 bases in between. The CDR3 extends over 14 amino acids. The full variable domain, with the rest looked up from reference TRBV7-2 and TRBJ2-3, is GAGVSQSPSNKVTEKGKDVELRCDPISGHTALYWYRQSLGQGLEFLIYFQGNSAPDKSGLPSDRFSAERTGGSVSTLTIQRTQQEDSAVYLCASSPSAGTDTQYFGPGTRLTVL.